Listed below are T cell receptor beta chains from one sample, sequenced in a study of identical twins. MiXCR was run by TCRdb on the 5' RACE reads, yielding one entry per CDR3 protein. The sample holds around 1.7 million distinct CDR3 sequences, 32% seen once. Sequenced sample: cord blood. The source of these receptors is a newborn girl in good health. Each CDR3 is given with its conserved first and last residue. The D gene is left open where the match is weak. Size is stated for part of the rows, as once, few or many counts, or as a class when the clone is expanded.

d_gene: TRBD2; abundance: few; j_gene: TRBJ2-3; v_gene: TRBV20-1; CDR3aa: CSARLAAYTDTQYF; CDR3nt: TGCAGTGCTAGACTAGCGGCCTACACAGATACGCAGTATTTT
d_gene: -; abundance: few; j_gene: TRBJ2-7; v_gene: TRBV20-1; CDR3aa: CSARDPEGTYEQYF; CDR3nt: TGCAGTGCTAGAGATCCTGAGGGAACCTACGAGCAGTACTTC
d_gene: -; abundance: -; j_gene: TRBJ2-2; v_gene: TRBV3-1; CDR3aa: CASSLVGIRNGPGELFF; CDR3nt: TGTGCCAGCAGCCTCGTCGGGATTCGAAACGGTCCCGGGGAGCTGTTTTTT
d_gene: TRBD2; abundance: few; j_gene: TRBJ2-1; v_gene: TRBV5-6; CDR3aa: CASSLPGLAGGREQFF; CDR3nt: TGTGCCAGCAGCTTACCTGGACTAGCGGGAGGGAGAGAGCAGTTCTTC
d_gene: -; abundance: -; j_gene: TRBJ2-3; v_gene: TRBV7-2; CDR3aa: CASSPLGGATDTQYF; CDR3nt: TGTGCCAGCAGCCCACTGGGGGGGGCCACAGATACGCAGTATTTT
d_gene: -; abundance: few; j_gene: TRBJ1-1; v_gene: TRBV12-3/TRBV12-4; CDR3aa: CASSLGGVPEAFF; CDR3nt: TGTGCCAGCAGTTTAGGTGGGGTCCCTGAAGCTTTCTTT
d_gene: -; abundance: -; j_gene: TRBJ2-1; v_gene: TRBV14; CDR3aa: CASSPYSVYRVYNEQFF; CDR3nt: TGTGCCAGCAGCCCTTATTCGGTCTACAGGGTCTACAATGAGCAGTTCTTC
d_gene: -; abundance: few; j_gene: TRBJ1-5; v_gene: TRBV21-1; CDR3aa: CASIDRGGQPQHF; CDR3nt: TGTGCCAGCATCGACAGGGGGGGTCAGCCCCAGCATTTT
d_gene: TRBD2; abundance: -; j_gene: TRBJ2-3; v_gene: TRBV12-5; CDR3aa: CASGSGLAGANTDTQYF; CDR3nt: TGTGCTAGTGGTTCAGGACTAGCGGGGGCTAACACAGATACGCAGTATTTT
d_gene: -; abundance: -; j_gene: TRBJ1-1; v_gene: TRBV29-1; CDR3aa: CSVNRAGGTEAFF; CDR3nt: TGCAGCGTGAACAGGGCAGGAGGCACTGAAGCTTTCTTT
d_gene: -; abundance: few; j_gene: TRBJ2-5; v_gene: TRBV20-1; CDR3aa: CSAISMQVRETQYF; CDR3nt: TGCAGTGCTATCTCCATGCAAGTCCGAGAGACCCAGTACTTC
d_gene: TRBD1; abundance: few; j_gene: TRBJ1-1; v_gene: TRBV18; CDR3aa: CASSPQTGFVEAFF; CDR3nt: TGTGCCAGCTCACCCCAGACAGGGTTTGTTGAAGCTTTCTTT
d_gene: -; abundance: -; j_gene: TRBJ1-2; v_gene: TRBV4-1; CDR3aa: CASSRTPTGDYGYTF; CDR3nt: TGCGCCAGCAGCCGGACTCCGACAGGTGACTATGGCTACACCTTC
d_gene: -; abundance: many; j_gene: TRBJ2-7; v_gene: TRBV28; CDR3aa: CASSSRGLYEQYF; CDR3nt: TGTGCCAGCAGTTCCCGGGGACTCTACGAGCAGTACTTC
d_gene: TRBD1; abundance: many; j_gene: TRBJ2-4; v_gene: TRBV28; CDR3aa: CASSLWDRGNIQYF; CDR3nt: TGTGCCAGCAGTTTATGGGACAGGGGGAACATTCAGTACTTC
d_gene: -; abundance: -; j_gene: TRBJ1-2; v_gene: TRBV3-1; CDR3aa: CASSHTPQGSTGIYGYTF; CDR3nt: TGTGCCAGCAGCCATACACCTCAGGGCTCCACCGGCATCTATGGCTACACCTTC
d_gene: TRBD2; abundance: -; j_gene: TRBJ2-2; v_gene: TRBV5-1; CDR3aa: CASSFTSGFGSGELFF; CDR3nt: TGCGCCAGCAGCTTTACTAGCGGGTTTGGGTCCGGGGAGCTGTTTTTT
d_gene: TRBD1; abundance: few; j_gene: TRBJ1-1; v_gene: TRBV10-3; CDR3aa: CAIGGIRQGARTEAFF; CDR3nt: TGTGCCATCGGGGGTATTAGACAGGGGGCCCGCACTGAAGCTTTCTTT
d_gene: TRBD1; abundance: -; j_gene: TRBJ2-1; v_gene: TRBV6-6; CDR3aa: CASSYGTGPYNEQFF; CDR3nt: TGTGCCAGCAGTTACGGGACAGGGCCCTACAATGAGCAGTTCTTC
d_gene: -; abundance: once; j_gene: TRBJ2-7; v_gene: TRBV4-2; CDR3aa: CASSQFAGLVYNEQYF; CDR3nt: TGTGCCAGCAGCCAGTTTGCGGGACTGGTTTACAATGAGCAGTACTTC
d_gene: TRBD2; abundance: few; j_gene: TRBJ2-5; v_gene: TRBV11-2; CDR3aa: CASSFTSGVGQETQYF; CDR3nt: TGTGCCAGCAGCTTCACTAGCGGGGTCGGACAAGAGACCCAGTACTTC
d_gene: TRBD1; abundance: -; j_gene: TRBJ1-5; v_gene: TRBV9; CDR3aa: CASSVGQGGQPQHF; CDR3nt: TGTGCCAGCAGCGTAGGACAGGGGGGTCAGCCCCAGCATTTT
d_gene: TRBD2; abundance: -; j_gene: TRBJ2-1; v_gene: TRBV28; CDR3aa: CASSRPSGLAGGSYNEQFF; CDR3nt: TGTGCCAGCAGTCGACCCTCGGGACTAGCGGGAGGGTCCTACAATGAGCAGTTCTTC
d_gene: -; abundance: -; j_gene: TRBJ2-5; v_gene: TRBV20-1; CDR3aa: CSAGAGARYIEQYF; CDR3nt: TGCAGTGCCGGAGCAGGGGCCCGCTACATTGAGCAGTACTTC
d_gene: -; abundance: -; j_gene: TRBJ2-3; v_gene: TRBV13; CDR3aa: CASSLGLGRGTQYF; CDR3nt: TGTGCCAGCAGCTTAGGCCTGGGGAGAGGTACGCAGTATTTT
d_gene: -; abundance: -; j_gene: TRBJ2-2; v_gene: TRBV29-1; CDR3aa: CSVDSRGSRELFF; CDR3nt: TGCAGCGTTGACAGCCGGGGTAGCCGGGAGCTGTTTTTT
d_gene: -; abundance: once; j_gene: TRBJ2-5; v_gene: TRBV20-1; CDR3aa: CSARGLGRVKDEQYF; CDR3nt: TGCAGTGCTAGAGGCCTCGGGCGGGTCAAAGATGAGCAGTACTTC
d_gene: TRBD2; abundance: -; j_gene: TRBJ2-1; v_gene: TRBV2; CDR3aa: CASIGRAGPYNEQFF; CDR3nt: TGTGCCAGCATAGGTCGAGCGGGACCTTACAATGAGCAGTTCTTC
d_gene: -; abundance: -; j_gene: TRBJ1-2; v_gene: TRBV20-1; CDR3aa: CSALRPGGSYGYTF; CDR3nt: TGCAGTGCTCTCCGGCCGGGGGGAAGCTATGGCTACACCTTC
d_gene: TRBD2; abundance: few; j_gene: TRBJ2-7; v_gene: TRBV6-6; CDR3aa: CASSYGTSGLYEQYF; CDR3nt: TGTGCCAGCAGTTACGGGACTAGCGGTCTCTATGAGCAGTACTTC
d_gene: TRBD2; abundance: few; j_gene: TRBJ2-3; v_gene: TRBV4-2; CDR3aa: CASSQDRGVSTDTQYF; CDR3nt: TGTGCCAGCAGCCAAGACCGGGGGGTTAGCACAGATACGCAGTATTTT
d_gene: -; abundance: -; j_gene: TRBJ1-1; v_gene: TRBV6-5; CDR3aa: CASSYSNPRKAFF; CDR3nt: TGTGCCAGCAGTTACTCGAACCCTAGAAAAGCTTTCTTT
d_gene: -; abundance: -; j_gene: TRBJ1-1; v_gene: TRBV15; CDR3aa: CATSRVWTANTEAFF; CDR3nt: TGTGCCACCAGCAGAGTTTGGACAGCCAACACTGAAGCTTTCTTT
d_gene: -; abundance: -; j_gene: TRBJ2-7; v_gene: TRBV4-1; CDR3aa: CASSQVHGHEQYF; CDR3nt: TGCGCCAGCAGCCAGGTACACGGCCACGAGCAGTACTTC
d_gene: -; abundance: many; j_gene: TRBJ1-5; v_gene: TRBV29-1; CDR3aa: CSVERCQPQHF; CDR3nt: TGCAGCGTTGAAAGATGCCAGCCCCAGCATTTT
d_gene: -; abundance: -; j_gene: TRBJ2-5; v_gene: TRBV2; CDR3aa: CASSEGVRGLNQETQYF; CDR3nt: TGTGCCAGCAGTGAAGGAGTAAGAGGACTAAACCAAGAGACCCAGTACTTC
d_gene: TRBD2; abundance: -; j_gene: TRBJ2-3; v_gene: TRBV7-6; CDR3aa: CASSIAGGPGDTQYF; CDR3nt: TGTGCCAGCAGCATAGCGGGGGGGCCGGGTGATACGCAGTATTTT
d_gene: TRBD1; abundance: -; j_gene: TRBJ2-2; v_gene: TRBV12-3/TRBV12-4; CDR3aa: CASSILTGSGELFF; CDR3nt: TGTGCCAGCAGTATCCTGACAGGGTCTGGGGAGCTGTTTTTT
d_gene: TRBD2; abundance: -; j_gene: TRBJ2-7; v_gene: TRBV4-1; CDR3aa: CASSREGGSSYEQYF; CDR3nt: TGCGCCAGCAGCCGAGAAGGCGGGAGCTCCTACGAGCAGTACTTC
d_gene: TRBD1; abundance: -; j_gene: TRBJ1-1; v_gene: TRBV30; CDR3aa: CAWRRQGALNTEAFF; CDR3nt: TGTGCCTGGAGACGACAGGGGGCTTTGAACACTGAAGCTTTCTTT
d_gene: -; abundance: -; j_gene: TRBJ2-5; v_gene: TRBV7-2; CDR3aa: CASSLAQLGGETQYF; CDR3nt: TGTGCCAGCAGCTTAGCCCAACTAGGGGGGGAGACCCAGTACTTC
d_gene: -; abundance: -; j_gene: TRBJ1-2; v_gene: TRBV2; CDR3aa: CASGRGDGYTF; CDR3nt: TGTGCCAGCGGGCGGGGGGACGGCTACACCTTC
d_gene: -; abundance: -; j_gene: TRBJ2-5; v_gene: TRBV11-2; CDR3aa: CASIMGGETQYF; CDR3nt: TGTGCCAGCATCATGGGGGGCGAGACCCAGTACTTC
d_gene: TRBD1; abundance: many; j_gene: TRBJ1-2; v_gene: TRBV29-1; CDR3aa: CSGGQGNYRYTF; CDR3nt: TGCAGCGGTGGACAGGGGAACTATCGCTACACCTTC
d_gene: -; abundance: many; j_gene: TRBJ2-6; v_gene: TRBV29-1; CDR3aa: CSVAVFSGANVLTF; CDR3nt: TGCAGCGTGGCAGTCTTCTCTGGGGCCAACGTCCTGACTTTC
d_gene: -; abundance: few; j_gene: TRBJ1-2; v_gene: TRBV7-9; CDR3aa: CASRLKEANYGYTF; CDR3nt: TGTGCCAGCAGGTTAAAGGAGGCTAACTATGGCTACACCTTC
d_gene: -; abundance: -; j_gene: TRBJ1-1; v_gene: TRBV29-1; CDR3aa: CSVGSDLYMNTEAFF; CDR3nt: TGCAGCGTTGGGTCCGACCTTTATATGAACACTGAAGCTTTCTTT
d_gene: TRBD2; abundance: -; j_gene: TRBJ2-7; v_gene: TRBV5-1; CDR3aa: CASSLGEREVVEQYF; CDR3nt: TGCGCCAGCAGCTTGGGTGAGCGGGAGGTTGTCGAGCAGTACTTC
d_gene: -; abundance: -; j_gene: TRBJ2-7; v_gene: TRBV5-1; CDR3aa: CASSGTRASSYNEQYF; CDR3nt: TGCGCCAGCAGCGGAACCAGGGCTAGCTCCTACAATGAGCAGTACTTC
d_gene: -; abundance: few; j_gene: TRBJ2-5; v_gene: TRBV4-2; CDR3aa: CASSQSGQYQETQYF; CDR3nt: TGTGCCAGCAGCCAATCCGGACAGTACCAAGAGACCCAGTACTTC
d_gene: -; abundance: many; j_gene: TRBJ2-5; v_gene: TRBV25-1; CDR3aa: CASSGPLGIEQETQYF; CDR3nt: TGTGCCAGCAGTGGCCCCCTAGGCATCGAACAAGAGACCCAGTACTTC
d_gene: TRBD2; abundance: many; j_gene: TRBJ2-1; v_gene: TRBV10-3; CDR3aa: CAISETLTGGPRDEQFF; CDR3nt: TGTGCCATCAGTGAGACGTTGACGGGAGGGCCTCGGGATGAGCAGTTCTTC
d_gene: -; abundance: few; j_gene: TRBJ2-7; v_gene: TRBV19; CDR3aa: CASSIGYSYEQYF; CDR3nt: TGTGCCAGTAGTATAGGATACTCCTACGAGCAGTACTTC
d_gene: TRBD1; abundance: few; j_gene: TRBJ1-2; v_gene: TRBV7-2; CDR3aa: CASSLGTGLGYTF; CDR3nt: TGTGCCAGCAGCTTAGGGACAGGGCTTGGCTACACCTTC
d_gene: -; abundance: few; j_gene: TRBJ1-1; v_gene: TRBV3-1; CDR3aa: CASSPPGDKAFF; CDR3nt: TGTGCCAGCAGCCCTCCCGGGGATAAAGCTTTCTTT
d_gene: TRBD2; abundance: -; j_gene: TRBJ2-7; v_gene: TRBV3-1; CDR3aa: CASSQDYRLAGRNEQYF; CDR3nt: TGTGCCAGCAGCCAAGATTACCGACTAGCGGGTCGAAACGAGCAGTACTTC
d_gene: -; abundance: -; j_gene: TRBJ1-5; v_gene: TRBV20-1; CDR3aa: CSARTLTGSNQPQHF; CDR3nt: TGCAGTGCTAGGACCCTGACAGGAAGCAATCAGCCCCAGCATTTT
d_gene: TRBD1; abundance: few; j_gene: TRBJ1-4; v_gene: TRBV25-1; CDR3aa: CASSETGQGTTNEKLFF; CDR3nt: TGTGCCAGCAGTGAAACGGGACAGGGGACGACTAATGAAAAACTGTTTTTT
d_gene: -; abundance: -; j_gene: TRBJ1-1; v_gene: TRBV10-3; CDR3aa: CAISERSGETEAFF; CDR3nt: TGTGCCATCAGTGAGCGGAGCGGGGAGACTGAAGCTTTCTTT